The 14 T cell receptor beta chains reported below all come from one sample, sequenced in a study of shared clonotypes between healthy human individuals. The assay was immunoSEQ multiplex PCR, and TCRdb's table has in-frame clones only and misses some. The sample carries about 470,000 clones, 70% to 80% recorded once. Sequencing was carried out using PBMCs. These receptors all come from a woman aged 40 to 50 in good health. Some clones in this sample may be carry-over from other donors' samples.

The J gene is TRBJ2-3, the V gene TRBV4-1, with TRBD2 matching over 9 bases. The length of the CDR3 is 15 residues. Germline V lookup: CDR1 MGHRA, CDR2 YSYEKL. V lost 5 bases to trimming and J lost 5 bases; unmatched junction nucleotides: 8. DNA of the CDR3: TGCGCCAGCAGCACTATAGCGGGAGCGGAAGATACGCAGTATTTT. Protein sequence: CASSTIAGAEDTQYF.

The chain carries TRBV27 and TRBJ2-1; D unresolved. Germline assignment: CDR1 MNHEY and CDR2 SMNVEV (reference sequence). The germline V and J ends were trimmed by 3 bases and 0 bases, with 3 bases remaining between them. This CDR3 has 13 amino acids. CDR3: CASSFTSYNEQFF. The CDR3 DNA sequence: TGTGCCAGCAGTTTCACCTCCTACAATGAGCAGTTCTTC.

The chain joins TRBV18 to TRBJ1-2; 7 nucleotides line up with TRBD1. Per the germline V gene, CDR1 is KGHSH and CDR2 is LQKENI. This CDR3 spans 15 amino acids. V shed 1 base, J shed 8 bases, and the junction held 10 bases outside the gene matches. CDR3: CASSPRTGEGTGYTF. The CDR3 bases are TGTGCCAGCTCACCACGAACAGGGGAGGGAACGGGCTACACCTTC.

The chain recombines TRBV5-1 with TRBJ2-2, with 7 bases matching TRBD2. The CDR3 consists of 16 residues. With V trimmed by 0 bases and J by 4 bases, 6 bases remained unmatched. Germline V gene sequence: CDR1 SGHRS, CDR2 YFSETQ. CDR3 in DNA: TGCGCCAGCAGCTTGGCCGTCGGGAGGCGCACCGGGGAGCTGTTTTTT. Translating it yields CASSLAVGRRTGELFF.

The count of this clone is one. This chain joins TRBV9 and TRBJ1-5, with unresolved D. Per germline, CDR1 SGDLS and CDR2 YYNGEE. The V end was cut by 4 bases, the J end by 1 base, with 6 bases between. The CDR3 extends over 13 amino acids. The CDR3 reads CASSPGSNQPQHF. CDR3 sequence (DNA): TGTGCCAGCAGCCCCGGAAGCAATCAGCCCCAGCATTTT.

The chain carries TRBV10-1 and TRBJ2-1, with 13 bases fitting TRBD2. The V gene end was trimmed by 0 bases and the J gene end by 0 bases; junction bases not matched to a gene: 5. The CDR3 is 19 amino acids. From germline, CDR1 is WNHNN and CDR2 SYGVQD (reference sequence). The CDR3 loop reads CASSESGTSGIHSYNEQFF. The DNA of the CDR3 is TGCGCCAGCAGTGAGTCCGGGACTAGCGGGATTCACTCCTACAATGAGCAGTTCTTC.

The chain has TRBV29-1 and TRBJ2-1, with 11 bases fitting TRBD2. This CDR3 is built from 16 residues. Germline V gene data show CDR1 as SQVTM and CDR2 as ANQGSEA. After removal of 2 bases from V and 4 bases from J, the junction contained 7 bases not matched to a gene. CDR3 in amino acids: CSVEPTGTSGYNEQFF. CDR3 nucleotides: TGCAGCGTTGAACCAACCGGGACTAGCGGTTACAATGAGCAGTTCTTC.

This clone was seen just once. The rearrangement links TRBV6-1 to TRBJ2-3; the match to TRBD2 covers 8 bases. CDR3 size: 14 residues. Unmatched junction bases numbered 6, after V lost 8 bases and J lost 2 bases. CDR1 is MNHNS and CDR2 is SASEGT in the germline V gene. The CDR3 reads CASRGGWFTDTQYF. CDR3 sequence (DNA): TGTGCCAGCCGGGGGGGCTGGTTCACAGATACGCAGTATTTT.

The chain couples TRBV7-2 to TRBJ1-5, with D hard to call. The CDR3 totals 15 residues. CDR1 and CDR2 (germline): SGHTA, FQGNSA. The germline V and J ends were trimmed by 2 bases and 0 bases, with 8 bases remaining between them. CDR3 coding DNA: TGTGCCAGCAGCTTATATGGGAATAGCAATCAGCCCCAGCATTTT. Residues: CASSLYGNSNQPQHF.

This clone appeared a single time. The CDR3 is CASSHQGARHYGYTF. DNA of the CDR3: TGTGCCAGCAGCCATCAGGGGGCGCGGCACTATGGCTACACCTTC. The V gene is TRBV14, the J gene TRBJ1-2, with TRBD1 matching over 8 bases. Germline-derived CDR1 and CDR2 are SGHDN and FVKESK. Germline trimming cut 3 bases from V and 3 bases from J; bases unmatched to any gene: 6. This CDR3 is built from 15 residues.

The V gene is TRBV7-2, the J gene TRBJ2-7, with 13 positions matching TRBD2. V lost 5 bases to trimming and J lost 3 bases; unmatched junction nucleotides: 10. The germline V gene has CDR1 SGHTA and CDR2 FQGNSA. The CDR3 has 17 amino acids. The CDR3 protein is CASSKTSGRGGDYEQYF. CDR3 in DNA: TGTGCCAGCAGCAAAACTAGCGGGAGGGGCGGGGACTACGAGCAGTACTTC.

Comments on this clone: One end of the junction fails to match germline, which may point to a read error. This chain links TRBV6-1 with TRBJ2-1, with D perhaps TRBD2 (5 bases). Germline V gives CDR1 MNHNS, CDR2 SASEGT. CDR3 size: 13 residues. CDR3 DNA: TGTGCCAGCAGTGAAGTGGGAGCGGTGGAGCAAATCTTC. Translating gives CASSEVGAVEQIF.

The genes are TRBV2 and TRBJ2-5; 7 bases fit TRBD1. Judging by the DNA end, TRBJ2-7 fits better; the J call may be wrong. The CDR3 extends over 15 amino acids. The germline V gene encodes CDR1 SNHLY and CDR2 FYNNEI. CDR3 DNA sequence: TGTGCCAGCAGTGAAGGATGGGACAGAAACTACGAGCAGTACTTC. Protein sequence: CASSEGWDRNYEQYF.

The rearrangement joins TRBV19 to TRBJ1-5; weak D call: TRBD1 (6 bases). Germline V gene sequence: CDR1 LNHDA, CDR2 SQIVND (reference sequence). Between the trimmed V and J ends, which lost 3 bases and 0 bases, there was a span of 9 bases. The CDR3 consists of 15 residues. CDR3: CASSIGGRSNQPQHF. The CDR3 DNA reads as TGTGCCAGTAGTATTGGGGGCCGTAGCAATCAGCCCCAGCATTTT.